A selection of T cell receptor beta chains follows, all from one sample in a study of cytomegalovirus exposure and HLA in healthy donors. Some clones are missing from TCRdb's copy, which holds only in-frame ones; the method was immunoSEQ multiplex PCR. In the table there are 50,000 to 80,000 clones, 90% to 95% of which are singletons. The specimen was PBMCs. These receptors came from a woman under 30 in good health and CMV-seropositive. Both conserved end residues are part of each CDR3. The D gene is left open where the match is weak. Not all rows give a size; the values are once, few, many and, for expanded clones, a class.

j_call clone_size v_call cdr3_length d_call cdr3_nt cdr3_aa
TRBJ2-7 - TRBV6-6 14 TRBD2 TGTGCCAGCAGGTCCTGGGGGGGGGTCTACGAGCAGTACTTC CASRSWGGVYEQYF
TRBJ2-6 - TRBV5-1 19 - TGCGCCAGCAGCTTGGGAGCAGGGTTACGGTTATATGGGGCCAACGTCCTGACTTTC CASSLGAGLRLYGANVLTF
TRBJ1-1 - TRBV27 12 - TGTGCCAGCAAACACCCAAACACTGAAGCTTTCTTT CASKHPNTEAFF
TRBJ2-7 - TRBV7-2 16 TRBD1 TGTGCCAGCAGCTTAGCCAGACAGGGCAAATCCTACGAGCAGTACTTC CASSLARQGKSYEQYF
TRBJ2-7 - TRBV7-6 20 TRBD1 TGTGCCAGCAGCTTCGATGATCGACCTGGACAGGCCCACCCAACCTACGAGCAGTACTTC CASSFDDRPGQAHPTYEQYF
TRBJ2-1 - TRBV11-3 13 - TGTGCCAGCAGCTTAGAGGTAGCACTTGAGCAGTTCTTC CASSLEVALEQFF
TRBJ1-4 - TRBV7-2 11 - TGTGCCAGCAGCATAAATGAAAAACTGTTTTTT CASSINEKLFF
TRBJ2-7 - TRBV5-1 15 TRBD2 TGCGCCAGCAGCCTTACTAGCGGGGGCTCCTACGAGCAGTACTTC CASSLTSGGSYEQYF
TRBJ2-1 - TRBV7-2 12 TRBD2 TGTGCCAGCAGCTCGCTAGCGGGTGAGCAGTTCTTC CASSSLAGEQFF
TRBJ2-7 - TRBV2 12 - TGTGCCAGAGCCTTGTACCCCGACGAGCAGTACTTC CARALYPDEQYF
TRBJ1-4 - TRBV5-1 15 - TGCGCCAGCAGCTTGGAGCCTGCAACTAATGAAAAACTGTTTTTT CASSLEPATNEKLFF
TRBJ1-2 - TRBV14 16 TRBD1 TGTGCCAGCAGCCAAGCACCGACAGGGGGCCACTATGGCTACACCTTC CASSQAPTGGHYGYTF
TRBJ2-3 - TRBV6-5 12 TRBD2 TGTGCCAGCAGCCGGGGGGCAGATACGCAGTATTTT CASSRGADTQYF
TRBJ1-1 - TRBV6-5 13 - TGTGCCAGCAGCCTAATTCAGGGGTCTGAAGCTTTCTTT CASSLIQGSEAFF
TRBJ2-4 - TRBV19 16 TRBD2 TGTGCCAGTAGTAGGGGACTAGCGGGAGGTCCGAACATTCAGTACTTC CASSRGLAGGPNIQYF
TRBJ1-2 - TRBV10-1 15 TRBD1 TGCGCCAGCAGTGAGGACCGACAGGGCCCATATGGCTACACCTTC CASSEDRQGPYGYTF
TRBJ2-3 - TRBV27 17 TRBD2 TGTGCCAGCCTTCGTAGAGCGGGAGCTTGGACGGCAGATACGCAGTATTTT CASLRRAGAWTADTQYF
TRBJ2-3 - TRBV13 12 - TGTGCCAGCAGCTTACCCTTGGATACGCAGTATTTT CASSLPLDTQYF
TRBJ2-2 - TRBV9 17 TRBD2 TGTGCCAGCAGCGTAGCACTAGCGGGAAGTCTGATCGGGGAGCTGTTTTTT CASSVALAGSLIGELFF
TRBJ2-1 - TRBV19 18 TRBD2 TGTGCCAGTAGTATAGGACTAGCGGGACGCTATGGATACAATGAGCAGTTCTTC CASSIGLAGRYGYNEQFF
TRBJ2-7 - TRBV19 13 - TGTGCCAGTAGTATAGCAGGGCTGGGCGAGCAGTACTTC CASSIAGLGEQYF
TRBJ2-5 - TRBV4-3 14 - TGCGCCAGCAGCCAAGATGTAGGGGCAGAGACCCAGTACTTC CASSQDVGAETQYF
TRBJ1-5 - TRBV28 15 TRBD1 TGTGCCAGCAGTTCGGGACAGGGGAGCAATCAGCCCCAGCATTTT CASSSGQGSNQPQHF
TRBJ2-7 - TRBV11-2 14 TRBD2 TGTGCCAGCAGCCCGGCCGGGAGGGTGAGCGAGCAGTACTTC CASSPAGRVSEQYF
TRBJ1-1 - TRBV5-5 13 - TGTGCCAGCAGCGACACAGGGAAGCGGGAAGCTTTCTTT CASSDTGKREAFF
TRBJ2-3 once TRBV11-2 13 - TGTGCCAGCAGCTTAGATCCCATAGATACGCAGTATTTT CASSLDPIDTQYF
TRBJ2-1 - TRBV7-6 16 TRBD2 TGTGCCAGCAGCTTAGCGACGGGGGGCTCCTACAATGAGCAGTTCTTC CASSLATGGSYNEQFF
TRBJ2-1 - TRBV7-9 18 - TGTGCCAGCAGCTTAGACAGGGTGGCGGTTAGCTCCTACAATGAGCAGTTCTTC CASSLDRVAVSSYNEQFF
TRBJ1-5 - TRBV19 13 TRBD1 TGTGCCAGTAAGGACAGGGGTGGTCAGCCCCAGCATTTT CASKDRGGQPQHF
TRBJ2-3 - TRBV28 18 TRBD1 TGTGCCAGCAGACAGGGGGAGTTTTGGGACCTGGGACCAGATACGCAGTATTTT CASRQGEFWDLGPDTQYF
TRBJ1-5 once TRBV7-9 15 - TGTGCCAGCAGCTTAGGAAGAGAACCGAATCAGCCCCAGCATTTT CASSLGREPNQPQHF
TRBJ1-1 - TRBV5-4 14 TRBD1 TGTGCCAGCAGCTTGTGGACAGGGGGAACTGAAGCTTTCTTT CASSLWTGGTEAFF
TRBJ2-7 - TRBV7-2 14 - TGTGCCAGCAGCCCAATTGCAGGGATCCACGAGCAGTACTTC CASSPIAGIHEQYF
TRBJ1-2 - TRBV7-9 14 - TGTGCCAGCAGCTTAGCGTCAGGGAACTATGGCTACACCTTC CASSLASGNYGYTF
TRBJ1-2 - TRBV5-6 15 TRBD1 TGTGCCAGCAGCTTGTGGGTACAGGGGGTGAATGGCTACACCTTC CASSLWVQGVNGYTF
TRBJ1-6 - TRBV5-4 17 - TGTGCCAGCAGCTTGTCGGGGGGAGGCTTCTATAATTCACCCCTCCACTTT CASSLSGGGFYNSPLHF
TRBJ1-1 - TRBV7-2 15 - TGTGCCAGCAGCTTAGGCGGGACCATGAACACTGAAGCTTTCTTT CASSLGGTMNTEAFF